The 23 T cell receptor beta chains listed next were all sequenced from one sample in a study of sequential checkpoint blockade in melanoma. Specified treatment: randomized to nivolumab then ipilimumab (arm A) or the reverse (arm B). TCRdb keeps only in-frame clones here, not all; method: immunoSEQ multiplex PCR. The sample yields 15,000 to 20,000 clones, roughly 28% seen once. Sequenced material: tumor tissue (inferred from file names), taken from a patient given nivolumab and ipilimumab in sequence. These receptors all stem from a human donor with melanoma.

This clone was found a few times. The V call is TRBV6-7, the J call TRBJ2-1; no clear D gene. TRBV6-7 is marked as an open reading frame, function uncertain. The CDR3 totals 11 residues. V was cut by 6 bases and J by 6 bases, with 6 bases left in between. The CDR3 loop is CASSSANEQFF. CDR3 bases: TGTGCCAGCAGCTCCGCCAATGAGCAGTTCTTC.

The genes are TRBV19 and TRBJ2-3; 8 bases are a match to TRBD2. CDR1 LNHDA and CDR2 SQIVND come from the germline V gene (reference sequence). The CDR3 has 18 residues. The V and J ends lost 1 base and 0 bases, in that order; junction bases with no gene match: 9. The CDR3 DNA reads TGTGCCAGTAGTATAGGTCTAGCGGGTACGTATAGCACAGATACGCAGTATTTT. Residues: CASSIGLAGTYSTDTQYF. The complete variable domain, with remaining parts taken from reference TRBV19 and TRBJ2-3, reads DGGITQSPKYLFRKEGQNVTLSCEQNLNHDAMYWYRQDPGQGLRLIYYSQIVNDFQKGDIAEGYSVSREKKESFPLTVTSAQKNPTAFYLCASSIGLAGTYSTDTQYFGPGTRLTVL.

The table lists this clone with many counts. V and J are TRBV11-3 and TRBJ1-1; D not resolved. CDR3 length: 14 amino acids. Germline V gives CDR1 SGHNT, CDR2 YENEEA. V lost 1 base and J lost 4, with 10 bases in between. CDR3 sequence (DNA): TGTGCCAGCAGCTTAGTTCCGTACTCCACTGAAGCTTTCTTT. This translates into CASSLVPYSTEAFF.

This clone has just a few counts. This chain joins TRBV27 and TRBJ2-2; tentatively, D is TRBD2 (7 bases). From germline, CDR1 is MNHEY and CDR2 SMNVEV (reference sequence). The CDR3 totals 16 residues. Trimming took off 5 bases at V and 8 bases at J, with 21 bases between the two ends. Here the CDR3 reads CASSPPGGGDRGELFF. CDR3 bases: TGTGCCAGCAGTCCGCCGGGGGGCGGAGATAGGGGGGAGCTGTTTTTT.

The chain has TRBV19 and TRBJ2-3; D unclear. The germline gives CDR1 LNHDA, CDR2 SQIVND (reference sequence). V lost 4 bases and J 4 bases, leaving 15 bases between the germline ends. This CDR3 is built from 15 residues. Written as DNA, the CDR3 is TGTGCCAGTAGTACAGCGTTGACGTCTTCAGATACGCAGTATTTT. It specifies CASSTALTSSDTQYF.

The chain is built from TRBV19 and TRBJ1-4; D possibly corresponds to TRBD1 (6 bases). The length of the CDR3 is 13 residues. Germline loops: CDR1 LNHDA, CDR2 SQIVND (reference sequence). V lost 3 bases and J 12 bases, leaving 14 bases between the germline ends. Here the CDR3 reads CASSIPGQFELFF. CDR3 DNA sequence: TGTGCCAGTAGTATTCCTGGACAGTTCGAACTGTTTTTT.

The DNA for the CDR3 is TGTGCCAGCAGGGCAACGCCACAGGGAACCTACGAGCAGTACTTC. It is translated as CASRATPQGTYEQYF. V and J are TRBV6-8 and TRBJ2-7; TRBD1 might be the D (6 bases). Germline V CDR1 and CDR2: MNHGY, SAAAGT. The CDR3 spans 15 residues. V was clipped by 6 bases and J by 2 bases, with 17 bases between them.

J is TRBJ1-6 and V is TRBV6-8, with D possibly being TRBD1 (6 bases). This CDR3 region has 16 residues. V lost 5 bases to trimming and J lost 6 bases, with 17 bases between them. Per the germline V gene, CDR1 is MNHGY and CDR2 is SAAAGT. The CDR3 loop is CASSPQGSHLNSPLHF. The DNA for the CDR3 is TGTGCCAGCAGTCCCCAGGGGTCCCATCTTAATTCACCCCTCCACTTT.

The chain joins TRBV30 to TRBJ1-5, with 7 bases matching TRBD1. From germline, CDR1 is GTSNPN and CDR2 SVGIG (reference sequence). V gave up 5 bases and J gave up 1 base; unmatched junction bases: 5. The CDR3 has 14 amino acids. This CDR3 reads CAWRQGESNQPQHF. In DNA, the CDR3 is TGTGCCTGGCGACAGGGAGAGAGCAATCAGCCCCAGCATTTT.

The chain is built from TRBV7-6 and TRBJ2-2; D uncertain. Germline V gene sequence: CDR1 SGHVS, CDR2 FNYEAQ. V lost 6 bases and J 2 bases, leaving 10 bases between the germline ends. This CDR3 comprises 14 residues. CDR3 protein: CASRGTVNTGELFF. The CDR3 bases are TGTGCCAGCAGGGGAACGGTCAACACCGGGGAGCTGTTTTTT.

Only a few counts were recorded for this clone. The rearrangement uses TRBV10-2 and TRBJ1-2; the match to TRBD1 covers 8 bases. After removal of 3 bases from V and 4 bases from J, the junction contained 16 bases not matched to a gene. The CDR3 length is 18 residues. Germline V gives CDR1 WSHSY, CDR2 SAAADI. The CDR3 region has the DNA TGCGCCAGCAGTGACCTAAAGAGAAATACCGGGACAGGCTATGGCTACACCTTC. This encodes CASSDLKRNTGTGYGYTF.

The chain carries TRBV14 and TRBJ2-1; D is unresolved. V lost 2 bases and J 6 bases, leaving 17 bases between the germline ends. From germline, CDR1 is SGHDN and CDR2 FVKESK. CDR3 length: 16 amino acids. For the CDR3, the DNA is TGTGCCAGCAGCCAATTTTCTTTACCCCCCTCCAATGAGCAGTTCTTC. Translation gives CASSQFSLPPSNEQFF.

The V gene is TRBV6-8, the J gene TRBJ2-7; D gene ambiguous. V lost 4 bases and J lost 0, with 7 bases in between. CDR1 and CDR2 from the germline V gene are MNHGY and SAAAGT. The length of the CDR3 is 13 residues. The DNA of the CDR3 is TGTGCCAGCAGTTTGGGTCTCTCCTACGAGCAGTACTTC. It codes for CASSLGLSYEQYF.

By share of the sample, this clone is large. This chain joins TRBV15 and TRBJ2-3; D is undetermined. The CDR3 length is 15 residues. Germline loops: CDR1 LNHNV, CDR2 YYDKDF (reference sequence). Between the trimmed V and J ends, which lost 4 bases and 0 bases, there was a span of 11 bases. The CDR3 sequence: CATSNPKASTDTQYF. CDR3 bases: TGTGCCACCAGCAATCCGAAAGCTAGCACAGATACGCAGTATTTT.

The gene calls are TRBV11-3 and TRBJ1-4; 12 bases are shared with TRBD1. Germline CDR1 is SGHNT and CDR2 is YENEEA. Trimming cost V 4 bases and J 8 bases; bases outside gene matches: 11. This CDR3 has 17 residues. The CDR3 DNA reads TGTGCCAGCAGCTGGAATTCGGGACAGGGGGCCGACGAAAAACTGTTTTTT. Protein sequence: CASSWNSGQGADEKLFF.

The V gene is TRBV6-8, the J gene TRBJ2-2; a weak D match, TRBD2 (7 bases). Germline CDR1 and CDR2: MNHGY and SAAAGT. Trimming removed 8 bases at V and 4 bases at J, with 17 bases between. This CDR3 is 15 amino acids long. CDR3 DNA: TGTGCCAGCGCGGGGGCGGGACCACTCACCGGGGAGCTGTTTTTT. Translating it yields CASAGAGPLTGELFF.

As DNA, the CDR3 is TGTGCCACCAGCAGAGGGACTAGCGGGAGCAATGAGCAGTTCTTC. As protein: CATSRGTSGSNEQFF. The chain has TRBV15 and TRBJ2-1, with TRBD2 identical over 13 bases. Germline V gives CDR1 LNHNV, CDR2 YYDKDF (reference sequence). J was trimmed by 6 bases and V by 1 base; bases with no gene match: 0. CDR3 length: 15 amino acids.

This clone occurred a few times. CDR3 sequence (DNA): TGTGCCAGCAGTGATGGGAGAATGGGACTACTTTACGAGCAGTACTTC. The encoded protein is CASSDGRMGLLYEQYF. The genes are TRBV6-8 and TRBJ2-7; 7 positions agree with TRBD2. This CDR3 spans 16 amino acids. The V gene's germline CDR1 is MNHGY and CDR2 SAAAGT. The trim removed 5 bases at V and 4 bases at J, leaving 14 bases unmatched.

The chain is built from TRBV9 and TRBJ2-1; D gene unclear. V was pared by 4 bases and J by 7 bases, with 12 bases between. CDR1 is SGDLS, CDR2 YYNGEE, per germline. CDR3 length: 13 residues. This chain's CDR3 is CASSSMLGNEQFF. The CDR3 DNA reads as TGTGCCAGCAGCTCAATGCTAGGGAATGAGCAGTTCTTC.

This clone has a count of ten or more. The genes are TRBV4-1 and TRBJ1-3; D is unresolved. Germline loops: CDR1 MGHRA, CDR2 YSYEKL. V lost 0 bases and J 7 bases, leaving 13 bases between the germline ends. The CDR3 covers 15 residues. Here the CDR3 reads CASSQDRGLGNTIYF. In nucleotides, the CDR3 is TGCGCCAGCAGCCAAGATCGGGGTTTGGGGAACACCATATATTTT.

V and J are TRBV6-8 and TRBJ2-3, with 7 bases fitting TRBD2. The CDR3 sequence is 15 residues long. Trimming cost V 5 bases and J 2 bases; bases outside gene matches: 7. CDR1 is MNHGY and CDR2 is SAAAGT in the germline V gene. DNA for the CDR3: TGTGCCAGCAGTATTGGCGGGAGATCCACAGATACGCAGTATTTT. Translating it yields CASSIGGRSTDTQYF.

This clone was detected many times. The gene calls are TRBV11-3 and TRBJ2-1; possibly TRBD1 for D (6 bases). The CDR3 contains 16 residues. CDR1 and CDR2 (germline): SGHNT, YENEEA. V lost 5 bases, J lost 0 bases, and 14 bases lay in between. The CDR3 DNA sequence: TGTGCCAGCAGCCCGACAGGCTTGAGCTCCTACAATGAGCAGTTCTTC. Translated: CASSPTGLSSYNEQFF.

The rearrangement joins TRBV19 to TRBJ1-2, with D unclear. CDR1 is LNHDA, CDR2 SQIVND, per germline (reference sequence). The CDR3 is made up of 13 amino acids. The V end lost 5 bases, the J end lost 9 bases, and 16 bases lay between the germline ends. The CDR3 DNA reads TGTGCCAGTAGTGTGTCCCGCGGCTTTAGCTACACCTTC. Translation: CASSVSRGFSYTF.